This TCR beta chain was sequenced in a study of blood T cell repertoires in COVID-19. Sequenced by immunoSEQ multiplex PCR; TCRdb stores in-frame clones only, minus some. The data show around 85,000 clones, approximately 85% seen once. This CDR3 comprises 11 residues. Germline CDR1 and CDR2: MDHEN and SYDVKM. Trimming removed 5 bases at V and 7 bases at J, with 8 bases between. The sequenced sample was peripheral blood. This sequence originates from a man aged 45-60 years with active COVID-19. The J gene is TRBJ1-2, the V gene TRBV28, with D uncertain. CDR3 sequence (DNA): TGTGCCAGCAGTACGACACGTGGCTACACCTTC. As protein: CASSTTRGYTF.